This T cell receptor (beta chain) derives from a study of monozygotic twins with inflammatory bowel disease. Whole-study findings and limits: Differing T cell subtypes remained indistinguishable. For repertoire similarity, concordant twins did not differ from discordant twins, possibly because power was limited. Clonotype sharing was lower in IBD patients than healthy twins, most markedly with disease activity.

Worth noting for this clonotype: Its antigen is unidentified.

TCRdb re-called the 5' RACE reads and catalogs CDR3 proteins one per entry, DNA excluded. The sample includes around 450,000 distinct CDR3 sequences. Germline V gene sequence: CDR1 LNHDA, CDR2 SQIVND (reference sequence). There are 14 residues in the CDR3. Sample: blood. The chain couples TRBV19 to TRBJ2-3; TCRdb's D gene call, TRBD1, goes unchecked for lack of DNA. This TCR was recovered from a human donor with ulcerative colitis or Crohn's disease, or a healthy co-twin of an affected twin (not recorded which). The CDR3: CASGATGVGDTQYF.